The 18 T cell receptor beta chains reported below all come from one sample, sequenced in a study of cytomegalovirus exposure and HLA in healthy donors. The PCR employed 60 Vbeta primers together with 13 Jbeta primers. Measured with immunoSEQ multiplex PCR; TCRdb has only the in-frame clones, and not every one. The sample consists of 130,000 to 150,000 clones, 78% of them appearing once. The specimen was PBMCs. Receptors were obtained from a male donor in good health and CMV-seronegative.

This sequence joins TRBV7-8 and TRBJ2-7; TRBD1 matches at 7 bases. The CDR3 is made up of 14 amino acids. CDR1 and CDR2 from the germline V gene are SGHVS and FQNEAQ. V was pared by 5 bases and J by 2 bases, with 6 bases of the junction left unmatched. CDR3 protein: CASSLNTGAYEQYF. The DNA for the CDR3 is TGTGCCAGCAGCCTGAACACAGGGGCCTACGAGCAGTACTTC. Based on the CDR3 plus reference TRBV7-8 and TRBJ2-7, the full variable domain is GAGVSQSPRYKVAKRGQDVALRCDPISGHVSLFWYQQALGQGPEFLTYFQNEAQLDKSGLPSDRFFAERPEGSVSTLKIQRTQQEDSAVYLCASSLNTGAYEQYFGPGTRLTVT.

The rearrangement joins TRBV14 to TRBJ2-1; D is uncertain. Germline-derived CDR1 and CDR2 are SGHDN and FVKESK. The germline V and J ends were trimmed by 4 bases and 4 bases, with 8 bases remaining between them. This CDR3 spans 13 amino acids. The CDR3 loop reads CASSPELYNEQFF. CDR3 DNA sequence: TGTGCCAGCAGCCCAGAACTATACAATGAGCAGTTCTTC.

J is TRBJ2-1 and V is TRBV6-5, with D possibly matching TRBD1 (6 bases). Looked up from germline, CDR1 is MNHEY and CDR2 is SVGAGI. Trimming removed 8 bases at V and 4 bases at J, with 18 bases between. The CDR3 is 15 amino acids. The CDR3 region is CASGRSGRGYNEQFF. The CDR3 DNA reads as TGTGCCAGCGGCCGCTCAGGCAGGGGTTACAATGAGCAGTTCTTC.

V is TRBV5-1 and J is TRBJ2-1; D is uncertain. The CDR3 spans 13 residues. CDR1 SGHRS and CDR2 YFSETQ come from the germline V gene. Trimming stripped 4 bases from V and 8 bases from J, with 13 bases between. CDR3 sequence reads: CASSLGGRDEQFF. The CDR3 DNA reads as TGCGCCAGCAGCCTCGGCGGTCGCGATGAGCAGTTCTTC.

With regard to this clone: A read error may account for a junction end that differs from germline. The chain employs TRBV6-5 and TRBJ1-2; 7 bases are a match to TRBD1. CDR3 length: 11 residues. The germline V gene encodes CDR1 MNHEY and CDR2 SVGAGI. This CDR3 reads CASRQGSGYPF. The CDR3 region has the DNA TGTGCCAGCAGACAGGGGTCTGGCTACCCCTTC.

This clone is a singleton in its sample. The gene calls are TRBV19 and TRBJ1-1; no firm D call. CDR3 size: 14 residues. The V end lost 3 bases, the J end lost 10 bases, and 18 bases lay between the germline ends. Germline assignment: CDR1 LNHDA and CDR2 SQIVND (reference sequence). In nucleotides, the CDR3 is TGTGCCAGTAGTATTGAGGGCAACAACGACGGAGCTTTCTTT. Protein sequence: CASSIEGNNDGAFF.

Concerning this clone: With a much larger clone just one base away, this may be a read error. The chain couples TRBV2 to TRBJ1-2, with 9 bases matching TRBD1. CDR3 length: 13 amino acids. Germline V gene sequence: CDR1 SNHLY, CDR2 FYNNEI. Trimming took 3 bases from V and 7 from J; bases not matched to a gene: 3. The CDR3 sequence: CASSEGTGCGYTF. CDR3 coding DNA: TGTGCCAGCAGTGAGGGGACAGGGTGTGGCTACACCTTC.

The genes are TRBV5-1 and TRBJ1-5, with 9 bases identical to TRBD1. Germline CDR1 SGHRS, CDR2 YFSETQ. The length of the CDR3 is 18 residues. J was trimmed by 0 bases and V by 4 bases; bases with no gene match: 11. CDR3 loop: CASSGPGQGYNSNQPQHF. The CDR3, as DNA: TGCGCCAGCAGCGGACCGGGACAGGGTTATAATAGCAATCAGCCCCAGCATTTT.

The rearrangement joins TRBV7-3 to TRBJ2-1; D is undetermined. Germline CDR1 SGHTA, CDR2 FQGTGA. The CDR3 is 13 amino acids. Trimming took 5 bases from V and 8 from J, leaving 13 bases between them. Written as DNA, the CDR3 is TGTGCCAGCAGCCCGACGCTAGAAGATGAGCAGTTCTTC. Translation gives CASSPTLEDEQFF.

V usage is TRBV2 and J usage is TRBJ2-7, with D perhaps TRBD1 (6 bases). The CDR3 loop spans 12 amino acids. Germline CDR1 is SNHLY and CDR2 is FYNNEI. Trimming stripped 7 bases from V and 3 bases from J, with 10 bases between. Here the CDR3 DNA reads TGTGCCAGCAAACCGGACAGCTACGAGCAGTACTTC. Its translation is CASKPDSYEQYF.

The rearrangement links TRBV10-3 to TRBJ1-1; D gene unclear. The CDR3 consists of 13 residues. V dropped 6 bases and J dropped 2 bases, with 10 bases sitting between them. CDR1 and CDR2 (germline): ENHRY, SYGVKD. Here the CDR3 DNA reads TGTGCCATCAGGCCCCCAGGTAACACTGAAGCTTTCTTT. Its translation is CAIRPPGNTEAFF.

The chain links TRBV6-1 to TRBJ1-5; D is ambiguous. CDR3 length: 17 amino acids. Deletions cut 1 base from V and 2 bases from J, with 15 bases between. Germline lookup yields CDR1 MNHNS and CDR2 SASEGT. The DNA for the CDR3 is TGTGCCAGCAGTGAAGTTTCGGGGAGGGCACGCAATCAGCCCCAGCATTTT. It is translated as CASSEVSGRARNQPQHF.

This clone was found a few times. Distinct nucleotide sequences in the sample also encode this CDR3. The chain carries TRBV18 and TRBJ1-2; a weak D match, TRBD1 (5 bases). Germline V gene data show CDR1 as KGHSH and CDR2 as LQKENI. CDR3 length equals 13 residues. V was shortened by 1 base and J by 2 bases, with 5 bases between the two germline ends. This chain's CDR3 is CASSPRQNYGYTF. The CDR3 DNA reads TGTGCCAGCTCACCACGACAGAACTATGGCTACACCTTC.

V usage is TRBV9 and J usage is TRBJ2-7; 8 nucleotides agree with TRBD1. CDR1 is SGDLS and CDR2 is YYNGEE in the germline V gene. With V trimmed by 2 bases and J by 3 bases, 10 bases remained unmatched. The CDR3 has 16 residues. The CDR3: CASSVGPGQEFYEQYF. The CDR3 nucleotides are TGTGCCAGCAGCGTGGGACCGGGACAGGAGTTCTACGAGCAGTACTTC.

The chain has TRBV27 and TRBJ2-7; 8 nucleotides agree with TRBD1. Germline V lookup: CDR1 MNHEY, CDR2 SMNVEV (reference sequence). The CDR3 has 21 residues. V was clipped by 1 base and J by 2 bases; unmatched bases: 22. The CDR3 nucleotides read TGTGCCAGCAGTTTATTGTTTCGGTATTCACAGGGGGTTTCTTTGGCCTACGAGCAGTACTTC. This sequence encodes CASSLLFRYSQGVSLAYEQYF.

The chain employs TRBV19 and TRBJ2-2; D may be TRBD2 (6 bases). The CDR3 runs to 18 residues. V shed 5 bases and J shed 2 bases, with 21 bases lying between them. The germline CDR1 and CDR2 sequences are LNHDA and SQIVND (reference sequence). The CDR3 bases are TGTGCCAGTAGTCACTCGGAATGGGGGGATCTAAACACCGGGGAGCTGTTTTTT. Its protein is CASSHSEWGDLNTGELFF.

This chain uses TRBV6-1 with TRBJ1-1; a weak D match, TRBD1 (6 bases). The CDR3 extends over 13 amino acids. Trimming cost V 10 bases and J 5 bases, with 17 bases left between them. The germline V gene encodes CDR1 MNHNS and CDR2 SASEGT. The CDR3 region has the DNA TGTGCCATCCGATGGGGGCGTCGGACTGAAGCTTTCTTT. Translation gives CAIRWGRRTEAFF.

The rearrangement uses TRBV7-3 and TRBJ2-2; D is possibly TRBD2 (7 bases). This CDR3 region has 13 residues. CDR1 and CDR2 from the germline V gene are SGHTA and FQGTGA. The V end lost 5 bases, the J end lost 5 bases, and 9 bases lay between the germline ends. The DNA for the CDR3 is TGTGCCAGCAGCGGGGGGGCTACCGGGGAGCTGTTTTTT. Encoded protein: CASSGGATGELFF. Using reference TRBV7-3 and TRBJ2-2 for the parts outside the CDR3, the full variable domain is GAGVSQTPSNKVTEKGKYVELRCDPISGHTALYWYRQSLGQGPEFLIYFQGTGAADDSGLPNDRFFAVRPEGSVSTLKIQRTERGDSAVYLCASSGGATGELFFGEGSRLTVL.